The 32 T cell receptor beta chains in this list originate from one sample, sequenced in a study of OX40 agonist ivuxolimab in advanced cancers. TCRdb's copy holds only in-frame clones and misses some; the assay was immunoSEQ multiplex PCR. This sample has roughly 70,000 clones, with approximately 78% found just once. This specimen consisted of CD4+ or CD8+ T cells sorted from blood, obtained in a trial of the OX40 agonist ivuxolimab. All receptors derive from an adult with an advanced solid tumor such as melanoma, head and neck, liver or kidney cancer.

This clone was seen only once. This chain links TRBV18 with TRBJ2-3; D is uncertain. The CDR3 is 13 amino acids. Germline assignment: CDR1 KGHSH and CDR2 LQKENI. The V gene lost 8 bases and the J gene lost 1 base, with 10 bases spanning the gap. In nucleotides, the CDR3 is TGTGCCAGCACGTGGGGTCGCACAGATACGCAGTATTTT. It specifies CASTWGRTDTQYF. The whole variable domain, filled in from reference TRBV18 and TRBJ2-3, reads NAGVMQNPRHLVRRRGQEARLRCSPMKGHSHVYWYRQLPEEGLKFMVYLQKENIIDESGMPKERFSAEFPKEGPSILRIQQVVRGDSAAYFCASTWGRTDTQYFGPGTRLTVL.

The chain joins TRBV5-6 to TRBJ2-7; weak D call: TRBD1 (6 bases). CDR1 and CDR2 (germline): SGHDT, YYEEEE. This CDR3 comprises 14 residues. Trimming cost V 0 bases and J 3 bases, with 10 bases left between them. CDR3 DNA sequence: TGTGCCAGCAGCTTGGACCCAGGGGTCTACGAGCAGTACTTC. Translation gives CASSLDPGVYEQYF.

This chain links TRBV7-8 with TRBJ2-3; 7 bases align to TRBD2. Germline assignment: CDR1 SGHVS and CDR2 FQNEAQ. This CDR3 spans 14 amino acids. Trimming took 5 bases from V and 0 from J; bases not matched to a gene: 2. Written as DNA, the CDR3 is TGTGCCAGCAGCGTGGGGGGGAGCACAGATACGCAGTATTTT. This translates into CASSVGGSTDTQYF.

The chain joins TRBV4-1 to TRBJ1-1, with D perhaps TRBD1 (5 bases). Germline assignment: CDR1 MGHRA and CDR2 YSYEKL. Trimming cost V 2 bases and J 1 base, with 11 bases left between them. The CDR3 runs 15 residues. CDR3 in amino acids: CASSQIGTGNTEAFF. CDR3 nucleotide sequence: TGCGCCAGCAGCCAAATCGGGACGGGGAACACTGAAGCTTTCTTT.

This chain uses TRBV7-8 with TRBJ2-1, with D perhaps TRBD1 (5 bases). Trimming shortened V by 5 bases and J by 9 bases, and 14 bases separated the two germline ends. Germline V gene lookup returns CDR1 SGHVS and CDR2 FQNEAQ. CDR3 length: 13 residues. CDR3 sequence: CASSHQGHREQFF. CDR3 nucleotides: TGTGCCAGCAGCCACCAGGGTCATCGTGAGCAGTTCTTC.

The sample holds one count of this clone. The J gene is TRBJ1-6, the V gene TRBV4-1; possible D gene TRBD1, 5 bases. V dropped 1 base and J dropped 8 bases, with 12 bases sitting between them. CDR3 length: 15 residues. The germline CDR1 and CDR2 sequences are MGHRA and YSYEKL. The CDR3 reads CASSQAAGYDSPLHF. DNA for the CDR3: TGCGCCAGCAGCCAAGCGGCAGGGTACGATTCACCCCTCCACTTT.

The rearrangement uses TRBV5-1 and TRBJ2-3; D tentatively reads TRBD1 or TRBD2 (6 bases each). The CDR3 is 14 residues long. V dropped 0 bases and J dropped 5 bases, with 10 bases sitting between them. Germline V CDR1 and CDR2: SGHRS, YFSETQ. CDR3 DNA sequence: TGCGCCAGCAGCTTGGCCGGGGGCGTAGATACGCAGTATTTT. Protein: CASSLAGGVDTQYF.

CDR3 DNA sequence: TGCGCCAGCAGCTACGGGACAGGGGGCGCAGATACGCAGTATTTT. Its translation is CASSYGTGGADTQYF. This sequence joins TRBV5-1 and TRBJ2-3; 12 bases map to TRBD1. Germline values: CDR1 SGHRS, CDR2 YFSETQ. This CDR3 contains 15 residues. J gave up 4 bases and V 3 bases, and 3 bases lay outside the gene matches.

The chain uses TRBV4-3 and TRBJ2-7; D is unclear. From germline, CDR1 is LGHNA and CDR2 YSLEER. This CDR3 contains 15 residues. V dropped 1 base and J dropped 2 bases, with 12 bases sitting between them. CDR3 nucleotide sequence: TGCGCCAGCAGCCAAGGGGCGAGCTCAACCTACGAGCAGTACTTC. It encodes CASSQGASSTYEQYF.

The J gene is TRBJ2-7, the V gene TRBV6-5; D may match TRBD1 or TRBD2 (5 bases each). V shed 2 bases and J shed 2 bases, with 7 bases lying between them. This CDR3 is 13 amino acids long. Germline lookup yields CDR1 MNHEY and CDR2 SVGAGI. The CDR3 is CASSYVGPYEQYF. CDR3 nucleotides: TGTGCCAGCAGTTACGTGGGACCCTACGAGCAGTACTTC.

Worth noting for this clone: Germline is not matched at one junction end, which may reflect a read error. The V call is TRBV7-7, the J call TRBJ2-1; TRBD2 agrees at 11 bases. The length of the CDR3 is 18 residues. CDR1 and CDR2 (germline): SSHAT, FNYEAQ (reference sequence). The CDR3: CASSPFSSGRDSFNEQFF. The CDR3 DNA is TGTGCCAGCAGCCCCTTTAGTAGCGGGAGGGATTCCTTCAATGAGCAGTTCTTC.

V usage is TRBV19 and J usage is TRBJ2-1; D remains ambiguous. Trimming shortened V by 1 base and J by 5 bases, and 9 bases separated the two germline ends. The CDR3 length is 14 residues. CDR1 is LNHDA and CDR2 is SQIVND in the germline V gene (reference sequence). The DNA of the CDR3 is TGTGCCAGTAGTATAGTGTCTATAGACAATGAGCAGTTCTTC. Translating gives CASSIVSIDNEQFF.

This clone has just a few counts. This chain links TRBV19 with TRBJ1-1, with 7 bases aligning to TRBD1. Germline loops: CDR1 LNHDA, CDR2 SQIVND (reference sequence). The CDR3 totals 14 residues. V lost 3 bases, J lost 6 bases, and 7 bases stayed unmatched. The CDR3 region has the DNA TGTGCCAGTAGTATCTTCGAGACAGGGTCTGAAGCTTTCTTT. Translated, it gives CASSIFETGSEAFF.

The rearrangement uses TRBV7-2 and TRBJ2-6, with a tentative D call TRBD1 (6 bases). Germline V gene data show CDR1 as SGHTA and CDR2 as FQGNSA. The CDR3 contains 14 residues. V lost 5 bases, J lost 2 bases, and 7 bases lay in between. CDR3 DNA sequence: TGTGCCAGCAGCCCAGGGGCTGGGGCCAACGTCCTGACTTTC. Amino acid sequence: CASSPGAGANVLTF.

The chain recombines TRBV4-3 with TRBJ2-2; D may be TRBD2 (5 bases). CDR3 length equals 17 residues. V dropped 0 bases and J dropped 5 bases, with 16 bases sitting between them. In germline, CDR1 is LGHNA, CDR2 YSLEER. CDR3 sequence reads: CASSQDLLWGDTGELFF. CDR3 nucleotide sequence: TGCGCCAGCAGCCAAGATCTCCTTTGGGGAGATACCGGGGAGCTGTTTTTT.

The J gene is TRBJ2-7, the V gene TRBV6-1; 7 bases are shared with TRBD2. The V gene's germline CDR1 is MNHNS and CDR2 SASEGT. This CDR3 has 14 residues. The trim removed 7 bases at V and 1 base at J, leaving 7 bases unmatched. The DNA for the CDR3 is TGTGCCAGCACGGTGGGGGGGACTTCCTACGAGCAGTACGTC. Its translation: CASTVGGTSYEQYV.

The CDR3 DNA follows: TGTGCCAGCAGCTTGGCTATCCAGCGGGGGGACAATGAGCAGTTCTTC. Protein product: CASSLAIQRGDNEQFF. The chain links TRBV5-4 to TRBJ2-1, with 9 bases identical to TRBD2. Germline trimming cut 0 bases from V and 5 bases from J; bases unmatched to any gene: 6. Germline V gene sequence: CDR1 SGHNT, CDR2 YYREEE (reference sequence). This CDR3 is 16 amino acids long.

This clone was observed a few times. The chain links TRBV28 to TRBJ2-3, with 10 bases aligning to TRBD2. V shed 7 bases and J 2 bases; nucleotides not matched to a gene: 6. Germline values: CDR1 MDHEN, CDR2 SYDVKM. The CDR3 runs 15 residues. The CDR3 is CASTPSGSPTDTQYF. CDR3 bases: TGTGCCAGCACCCCTAGCGGGAGTCCCACAGATACGCAGTATTTT. The full variable domain, rest sourced from reference TRBV28 and TRBJ2-3, is DVKVTQSSRYLVKRTGEKVFLECVQDMDHENMFWYRQDPGLGLRLIYFSYDVKMKEKGDIPEGYSVSREKKERFSLILESASTNQTSMYLCASTPSGSPTDTQYFGPGTRLTVL.

The gene calls are TRBV5-1 and TRBJ2-2, with 10 bases identical to TRBD1. The CDR3 extends over 16 amino acids. The V gene's germline CDR1 is SGHRS and CDR2 YFSETQ. J lost 4 bases, V lost 4 bases, and 7 bases had no gene match. The CDR3 is CASSLDGQGGTGELFF. Here the CDR3 DNA reads TGCGCCAGCAGCCTCGACGGACAGGGGGGCACCGGGGAGCTGTTTTTT.

V gene TRBV28 combines with J gene TRBJ2-3, with D perhaps TRBD2 (6 bases). Germline V gene lookup returns CDR1 MDHEN and CDR2 SYDVKM. The CDR3 runs to 14 residues. The ends were cut back, 7 bases at V and 0 bases at J, with 11 bases in the middle. CDR3 bases: TGTGCCAGCACCAGGAGCGGGAGCACAGATACGCAGTATTTT. It yields the protein CASTRSGSTDTQYF.

J is TRBJ2-1 and V is TRBV27; the D call may be TRBD1 or TRBD2 (5 bases each). Trimming stripped 5 bases from V and 4 bases from J, with 18 bases between. CDR1 MNHEY and CDR2 SMNVEV come from the germline V gene (reference sequence). The CDR3 sequence is 16 residues long. This CDR3 is CASSPSLGVGYNEQFF. The CDR3 DNA sequence: TGTGCCAGCAGTCCGTCACTAGGGGTGGGATACAATGAGCAGTTCTTC.

This rearrangement joins TRBV19 to TRBJ1-5, with 7 positions matching TRBD1. Germline V gives CDR1 LNHDA, CDR2 SQIVND (reference sequence). CDR3 length: 12 residues. V gave up 11 bases and J gave up 4 bases; unmatched junction bases: 5. Here the CDR3 reads CAGDRVNQPQHF. The CDR3 nucleotides read TGTGCCGGAGACAGGGTTAATCAGCCCCAGCATTTT. The full variable domain, in which reference TRBV19 and TRBJ1-5 provide the parts outside the CDR3, is DGGITQSPKYLFRKEGQNVTLSCEQNLNHDAMYWYRQDPGQGLRLIYYSQIVNDFQKGDIAEGYSVSREKKESFPLTVTSAQKNPTAFYLCAGDRVNQPQHFGDGTRLSIL.

The chain has TRBV4-1 and TRBJ2-3, with D uncertain. Germline CDR1 and CDR2: MGHRA and YSYEKL. Trimming removed 1 base from V and 0 bases from J, with 11 bases in between. The CDR3 contains 16 residues. The CDR3 sequence: CASSQAAGTSTDTQYF. DNA of the CDR3: TGCGCCAGCAGCCAAGCCGCCGGTACTAGCACAGATACGCAGTATTTT.

The chain employs TRBV4-1 and TRBJ2-2; possible D gene TRBD1, 5 bases. The CDR3 totals 18 residues. CDR1 and CDR2 from the germline V gene are MGHRA and YSYEKL. V lost 4 bases and J 1 base, leaving 19 bases between the germline ends. The CDR3, as DNA: TGCGCCAGCAGCCGAACAGGAGCTACGAAATTGAACACCGGGGAGCTGTTTTTT. Amino acids: CASSRTGATKLNTGELFF.

The chain carries TRBV9 and TRBJ2-1; a possible D gene is TRBD1 (6 bases). The V and J ends lost 3 bases and 4 bases respectively, with 8 bases between them. The CDR3 has 13 amino acids. Germline V lookup: CDR1 SGDLS, CDR2 YYNGEE. CDR3 sequence reads: CASSGTEYNEQFF. Here the CDR3 DNA reads TGTGCCAGCAGCGGGACAGAGTACAATGAGCAGTTCTTC.

There are a few counts of this clone. V gene TRBV18 combines with J gene TRBJ2-2, with D uncertain. The V and J ends lost 1 base and 4 bases respectively, with 7 bases between them. Germline V gives CDR1 KGHSH, CDR2 LQKENI. The CDR3 consists of 14 residues. The CDR3 DNA sequence: TGTGCCAGCTCACCACGACCCGGCACCGGGGAGCTGTTTTTT. Translated: CASSPRPGTGELFF.

A note on this clone: This specimen includes other DNA sequences encoding the same CDR3. The rearrangement joins TRBV2 to TRBJ2-7; TRBD1 aligns across 12 bases. The germline CDR1 and CDR2 sequences are SNHLY and FYNNEI. V gave up 6 bases and J gave up 7 bases; unmatched junction bases: 10. The CDR3 has 15 residues. DNA of the CDR3: TGTGCCAGCAGAATCTTGGGACAGGGGGCGGGGGAGCAGTACGTC. Its translation is CASRILGQGAGEQYV.

This sequence joins TRBV5-1 and TRBJ1-1, with 7 bases aligning to TRBD1. The CDR3 consists of 14 residues. Germline loops: CDR1 SGHRS, CDR2 YFSETQ. The V segment lost 4 bases and the J segment 5 bases; nucleotides outside the gene matches: 8. CDR3 residues: CASSDQGGRTEAFF. As DNA, the CDR3 is TGCGCCAGCAGCGACCAGGGGGGAAGGACTGAAGCTTTCTTT.

J is TRBJ1-4 and V is TRBV28; unclear D gene. Germline V gene data show CDR1 as MDHEN and CDR2 as SYDVKM. CDR3 length: 11 residues. Trimming pared 6 bases from V and 7 bases from J, leaving 6 bases between. In nucleotides, the CDR3 is TGTGCCAGCAGCATGTTTGAAAAACTGTTTTTT. Encoded protein: CASSMFEKLFF.

The chain uses TRBV4-1 and TRBJ2-3; TRBD2 is a possible D gene (6 bases). CDR3 length equals 15 residues. The germline gives CDR1 MGHRA, CDR2 YSYEKL. V lost 0 bases and J lost 1, with 8 bases in between. The CDR3 loop is CASSQEPGGTDTQYF. CDR3 nucleotide sequence: TGCGCCAGCAGCCAAGAACCGGGAGGCACAGATACGCAGTATTTT.

In the case of this clone: At one end, the junction sequence differs from germline, possibly due to a read error. V and J are TRBV20-1 and TRBJ2-3; D unclear. The CDR3 has 8 amino acids. Germline CDR1 reads DFQATT; CDR2 reads SNEGSKA (reference sequence). The chain's CDR3 is CSARGGVF. CDR3 bases: TGCAGTGCTAGGGGCGGTGTATTT.

CDR3 residues: CASSLLSENTEAFF. The CDR3 DNA follows: TGTGCCAGCAGCTTACTAAGCGAGAACACTGAAGCTTTCTTT. This chain joins TRBV7-9 and TRBJ1-1; D is uncertain. CDR3 length equals 14 residues. Germline lookup yields CDR1 SEHNR and CDR2 FQNEAQ (reference sequence). V was pared by 2 bases and J by 1 base, with 8 bases between.